The 20 T cell receptor beta chains below all came from one sample that was sequenced in a study of molecular identifiers for immune sequencing clone quantification. One entry per CDR3 protein, called by TCRdb with MiXCR from the PCR reads. The sample lists about 100,000 distinct CDR3 sequences, around 30% occurring once. Sample: naive CD8+ T cells from blood, with Jurkat cell RNA spiked in. Subset denoted: FACS-sorted CD8+CD4-CCR7+CD45RA+ naive T cells. These receptors originate from a human donor in good health. Some libraries in this study had Jurkat cell RNA spiked in.

As regards this clonotype: No conserved phenylalanine or tryptophan ends this CDR3, so it is likely a read error. The J gene is TRBJ2-7, the V gene TRBV20-1; 7 bases fit TRBD2. The CDR3 has 13 amino acids. V lost 0 bases to trimming and J lost 3 bases; unmatched junction nucleotides: 2. Germline V lookup: CDR1 DFQATT, CDR2 SNEGSKA (reference sequence). As DNA, the CDR3 is TGCAGTGCTAGAGAAGCGGGAATCTACGAGCAGTACTCC. Protein sequence: CSAREAGIYEQYS.

The chain links TRBV7-2 to TRBJ1-4; D ambiguous. The CDR3 extends over 15 amino acids. V gave up 4 bases and J gave up 4 bases, with 13 bases separating them. The V gene's germline CDR1 is SGHTA and CDR2 FQGNSA. The CDR3 here is CASSSATGVNEKLFF. The CDR3 nucleotides read TGTGCCAGCAGCTCTGCGACCGGGGTTAATGAAAAACTGTTTTTT.

This clonotype was detected ten times or more. The chain carries TRBV28 and TRBJ1-6, with D possibly matching TRBD1 (6 bases). V lost 2 bases, J lost 14 bases, and 13 bases lay in between. Germline CDR1 and CDR2: MDHEN and SYDVKM. The CDR3 runs to 13 residues. The CDR3 spells CASSLEDSLSLHF. The CDR3 DNA follows: TGTGCCAGCAGTTTAGAGGACAGTCTGTCCCTCCACTTT.

This clonotype was detected many times. The chain links TRBV7-2 to TRBJ2-7; no clear D gene. The ends were cut back, 5 bases at V and 2 bases at J, with 13 bases in the middle. The CDR3 spans 14 residues. CDR1 and CDR2 (germline): SGHTA, FQGNSA. CDR3 DNA: TGTGCCAGCAGCCCTGGGCTCGGAACCTACGAGCAGTACTTC. This encodes CASSPGLGTYEQYF.

The chain links TRBV9 to TRBJ1-4, with 7 positions matching TRBD1. CDR3 length: 14 amino acids. Trimming at V came to 4 bases and at J to 10 bases, leaving 10 bases not matched to a gene. CDR1 and CDR2 (germline): SGDLS, YYNGEE. CDR3 DNA: TGTGCCAGCAGCCCCGGAGGGGGCGCAGGAAAACTGTTTTTT. This sequence encodes CASSPGGGAGKLFF.

CDR3 protein: CASSLSGLGGGELFF. The DNA for the CDR3 is TGTGCCAGCAGCTTGTCGGGACTAGGGGGCGGGGAGCTGTTTTTT. The chain has TRBV5-4 and TRBJ2-2, with 8 positions matching TRBD2. The ends lost 1 base at V and 7 bases at J; junction bases unmatched: 6. This CDR3 comprises 15 residues. In germline, CDR1 is SGHNT, CDR2 YYREEE (reference sequence).

V is TRBV10-1 and J is TRBJ2-3; D uncertain. This CDR3 has 14 residues. Germline assignment: CDR1 WNHNN and CDR2 SYGVQD (reference sequence). The ends were cut back, 2 bases at V and 1 base at J, with 7 bases in the middle. In DNA, the CDR3 is TGCGCCAGCAGTGAGCTGCGCCGCACAGATACGCAGTATTTT. Protein: CASSELRRTDTQYF.

V and J are TRBV3-1 and TRBJ2-7; unclear D gene. The V end was cut by 4 bases, the J end by 1 base, with 11 bases between. From germline, CDR1 is LGHDT and CDR2 YNNKEL (reference sequence). This CDR3 has 14 amino acids. The CDR3: CASSLGVVSYEQYF. The CDR3 DNA reads as TGTGCCAGCAGCCTAGGTGTGGTGTCCTACGAGCAGTACTTC.

This clonotype was picked up a small number of times. CDR3 sequence reads: CSVLDTGSYNEQFF. CDR3 nucleotide sequence: TGCAGTGTTTTAGATACGGGATCCTACAATGAGCAGTTCTTC. The J gene is TRBJ2-1, the V gene TRBV20-1; perhaps TRBD2 as D (5 bases). The CDR3 is 14 residues long. CDR1 DFQATT and CDR2 SNEGSKA come from the germline V gene (reference sequence). Trimming stripped 7 bases from V and 1 base from J, with 14 bases between.

There are many counts of this clonotype. The rearrangement links TRBV11-2 to TRBJ2-3; maybe TRBD1 (6 bases). Germline CDR1 SGHAT, CDR2 FQNNGV. The CDR3 sequence is 14 residues long. With 5 bases removed from V and 0 bases from J, the gap between germline ends came to 9 bases. For the CDR3, the DNA is TGTGCCAGCAGCCTGGACAGTAGCACAGATACGCAGTATTTT. This gives the protein CASSLDSSTDTQYF. Using reference TRBV11-2 and TRBJ2-3 for the parts outside the CDR3, the full variable domain is EAGVAQSPRYKIIEKRQSVAFWCNPISGHATLYWYQQILGQGPKLLIQFQNNGVVDDSQLPKDRFSAERLKGVDSTLKIQPAKLEDSAVYLCASSLDSSTDTQYFGPGTRLTVL.

This clonotype showed up just a few times. The CDR3 loop reads CASSAVAGTDTQYF. In DNA, the CDR3 is TGTGCCAGCAGTGCCGTAGCGGGCACAGATACGCAGTATTTT. V gene TRBV27 combines with J gene TRBJ2-3, with D perhaps matching TRBD2 (6 bases). Trimming removed 5 bases at V and 1 base at J, with 10 bases between. Germline V gives CDR1 MNHEY, CDR2 SMNVEV (reference sequence). There are 14 residues in the CDR3.

The chain combines TRBV7-9 with TRBJ2-5, with a weak D call TRBD1 (5 bases). Per the germline V gene, CDR1 is SEHNR and CDR2 is FQNEAQ (reference sequence). The CDR3 covers 15 residues. V was shortened by 0 bases and J by 3 bases, with 11 bases between the two germline ends. CDR3 amino acids: CASSLAGPGEETQYF. The CDR3 nucleotides read TGTGCCAGCAGCTTAGCGGGGCCAGGAGAAGAGACCCAGTACTTC.

This clonotype came up a few times. The gene calls are TRBV13 and TRBJ2-7, with TRBD1 matching over 7 bases. CDR3 length: 13 amino acids. CDR1 and CDR2 (germline): PRHDT, FYEKMQ (reference sequence). V lost 6 bases and J lost 3; bases outside the gene matches: 5. CDR3 DNA: TGTGCCAGCAGTACCCGGGACAGCTACGAGCAGTACTTC. Protein sequence: CASSTRDSYEQYF.

The chain carries TRBV6-5 and TRBJ2-7; 8 bases line up with TRBD1. The junction had 5 bases not matched to a gene; V was cut back by 7 bases and J by 3 bases. The germline V gene encodes CDR1 MNHEY and CDR2 SVGAGI. CDR3 length: 13 amino acids. CDR3 amino acids: CASTGQGDYEQYF. The CDR3 bases are TGTGCCAGCACCGGACAGGGAGACTACGAGCAGTACTTC.

The chain recombines TRBV28 with TRBJ1-1; possible D gene TRBD1, 5 bases. Germline loops: CDR1 MDHEN, CDR2 SYDVKM. Trimming removed 7 bases from V and 9 bases from J, with 30 bases in between. The CDR3 runs to 17 residues. The CDR3 region is CASTIWANRMRVAKAFF. Written as DNA, the CDR3 is TGTGCCAGCACCATCTGGGCAAACAGGATGAGAGTAGCTAAAGCTTTCTTT.

This clonotype was observed many times. The CDR3 DNA sequence: TGTGCCAGTGGACTAGCGGGAGCGGAGCAGTTCTTC. Protein product: CASGLAGAEQFF. V gene TRBV7-2 combines with J gene TRBJ2-1, with 13 bases lining up with TRBD2. The CDR3 covers 12 residues. Unmatched junction bases numbered 3, after V lost 9 bases and J lost 10 bases. The germline V gene encodes CDR1 SGHTA and CDR2 FQGNSA.

In the case of this clonotype: A much bigger clone sits one base away, suggesting this may be a read error. The V call is TRBV29-1, the J call TRBJ2-3; D is unclear. CDR1 is SQVTM and CDR2 is ANQGSEA in the germline V gene. This CDR3 contains 9 residues. The CDR3 reads CSVGDTQCF. The CDR3 DNA follows: TGCAGCGTTGGTGATACGCAGTGTTTT.

J is TRBJ1-2 and V is TRBV12-3 or TRBV12-4; D gene unclear. Trimming cost V 5 bases and J 1 base, with 17 bases left between them. CDR3 length equals 16 residues. The CDR3, as DNA: TGTGCCAGCAGTCAGGAAGGCCCCGGGTTTAACTATGGCTACACCTTC. Its protein product is CASSQEGPGFNYGYTF.

Remarks on this clonotype: A much larger clonotype is one base distant, so this may be a read error. The rearrangement uses TRBV28 and TRBJ2-3, with TRBD2 identical over 8 bases. Germline assignment: CDR1 MDHEN and CDR2 SYDVKM. J was trimmed by 3 bases and V by 5 bases; bases with no gene match: 10. The CDR3 is 16 amino acids. The CDR3 is CASSHRGGRPTDTQYF. DNA for the CDR3: TGTGCCAGCAGTCACCGTGGCGGGAGGCCAACAGATACGCAGTATTTT. Together with reference TRBV28 and TRBJ2-3, the CDR3 gives the full variable domain: DVKVTQSSRYLVKRTGEKVFLECVQDMDHENMFWYRQDPGLGLRLIYFSYDVKMKEKGDIPEGYSVSREKKERFSLILESASTNQTSMYLCASSHRGGRPTDTQYFGPGTRLTVL.

This clonotype was seen more than once but under ten times. The chain couples TRBV7-8 to TRBJ1-1; D not certain. The CDR3 sequence is 13 residues long. The germline CDR1 and CDR2 sequences are SGHVS and FQNEAQ. V was shortened by 5 bases and J by 4 bases, with 11 bases between the two germline ends. The CDR3 is CASSVDVVTEAFF. Here the CDR3 DNA reads TGTGCCAGCAGCGTTGACGTAGTCACTGAAGCTTTCTTT.